The next 12 T cell receptor beta chains were all read from a single sample in a study of CD8 T cells in Susac syndrome. Random-hexamer reverse transcription was applied to about 0.5 to 1 ug RNA. TCRdb analysed the immunoSEQ multiplex PCR reads with MiXCR anew, one entry per CDR3 protein. Seen here are roughly 200,000 distinct CDR3 sequences, over 85% observed once, and the top ten hold about 0.1%. Sequencing was carried out using CD4+ T cells from PBMCs. Receptor source: a human donor in good health.

The chain recombines TRBV2 with TRBJ2-7; D is unresolved. The CDR3 runs 14 residues. CDR1 is SNHLY and CDR2 is FYNNEI in the germline V gene. The V and J ends lost 2 bases and 0 bases respectively, with 8 bases between them. CDR3 region: CASSEQQSSYEQYF. In DNA form, the CDR3 reads TGTGCCAGCAGTGAACAACAGAGCTCCTACGAGCAGTACTTC.

The chain links TRBV30 to TRBJ2-1; D is uncertain. With 0 bases removed from V and 7 bases from J, the gap between germline ends came to 4 bases. The CDR3 runs to 11 residues. Germline loops: CDR1 GTSNPN, CDR2 SVGIG (reference sequence). CDR3 in DNA: TGTGCCTGGAGTGTAAGGAATGAGCAGTTCTTC. This translates into CAWSVRNEQFF.

The chain is built from TRBV28 and TRBJ2-7; a weak D match, TRBD2 (6 bases). Germline loops: CDR1 MDHEN, CDR2 SYDVKM. This CDR3 spans 11 amino acids. Deletions cut 6 bases from V and 6 bases from J, with 9 bases between. The CDR3 reads CASRRDSEQYF. In DNA, the CDR3 is TGTGCCAGCAGGCGGGACTCCGAGCAGTACTTC.

V gene TRBV14 combines with J gene TRBJ2-4; a possible D gene is TRBD2 (6 bases). The CDR3 spans 14 residues. CDR1 and CDR2 (germline): SGHDN, FVKESK. V lost 1 base, J lost 6 bases, and 10 bases lay in between. The CDR3 coding sequence is TGTGCCAGCAGCCAAGGGGGAGGCAGAAACATTCAGTACTTC. Translated, it gives CASSQGGGRNIQYF.

V gene TRBV20-1 combines with J gene TRBJ1-1; D might be TRBD1 (6 bases). Germline V lookup: CDR1 DFQATT, CDR2 SNEGSKA (reference sequence). The V gene lost 6 bases and the J gene lost 3 bases, with 14 bases spanning the gap. The CDR3 runs to 13 residues. For the CDR3, the DNA is TGCAGTGCGTCCGGGACAAGTTACACTGAAGCTTTCTTT. It is translated as CSASGTSYTEAFF.

The rearrangement links TRBV29-1 to TRBJ2-3; 8 bases agree with TRBD1. Germline V lookup: CDR1 SQVTM, CDR2 ANQGSEA. The length of the CDR3 is 16 residues. The V gene end was trimmed by 2 bases and the J gene end by 4 bases; junction bases not matched to a gene: 11. The CDR3 region has the DNA TGCAGCGTTGAAAGGGGCAGGGGGCAGAAGGCAGATACGCAGTATTTT. It yields the protein CSVERGRGQKADTQYF.

This chain links TRBV2 with TRBJ2-3; D gene uncertain. CDR3 length: 12 residues. The germline V gene encodes CDR1 SNHLY and CDR2 FYNNEI. The V gene lost 6 bases and the J gene lost 7 bases, with 11 bases spanning the gap. CDR3 amino acids: CASSSSRNTQYF. Written as DNA, the CDR3 is TGTGCCAGCAGCTCCTCTAGGAATACGCAGTATTTT.

The chain has TRBV27 and TRBJ2-5; 8 nucleotides match TRBD1. The CDR3 spans 14 residues. J lost 3 bases, V lost 4 bases, and 4 bases had no gene match. The germline V gene has CDR1 MNHEY and CDR2 SMNVEV (reference sequence). The CDR3: CASSSWTGKETQYF. For the CDR3, the DNA is TGTGCCAGCAGTTCGTGGACAGGGAAAGAGACCCAGTACTTC.

The chain carries TRBV29-1 and TRBJ2-7, with TRBD2 as a possible D gene (6 bases). This CDR3 spans 13 amino acids. V was trimmed by 4 bases and J by 7 bases, leaving 17 bases between them. Looked up from germline, CDR1 is SQVTM and CDR2 is ANQGSEA. CDR3 DNA sequence: TGCAGCGTTGGACGGGGGATAGGAGGGGAGCAGTACTTC. Translating it yields CSVGRGIGGEQYF.

This clonotype was picked up one time. V usage is TRBV20-1 and J usage is TRBJ2-1; D possibly corresponds to TRBD1 (5 bases). Looked up from germline, CDR1 is DFQATT and CDR2 is SNEGSKA (reference sequence). This CDR3 has 11 amino acids. Trimming shortened V by 6 bases and J by 15 bases, and 18 bases separated the two germline ends. CDR3 nucleotides: TGCAGTGCGATGACAGCTTATCTCCGGTTCTTC. It codes for CSAMTAYLRFF.

The gene calls are TRBV7-2 and TRBJ2-7; a weak D match, TRBD2 (6 bases). There are 15 residues in the CDR3. V shed 7 bases and J shed 1 base, with 17 bases lying between them. Germline V CDR1 and CDR2: SGHTA, FQGNSA. The CDR3 reads CASTPTGGISYEQYF. For the CDR3, the DNA is TGTGCCAGCACTCCAACTGGCGGGATTTCCTACGAGCAGTACTTC.

This clonotype was seen only once. This chain uses TRBV4-2 with TRBJ1-2; 9 positions match TRBD1. Germline CDR1 reads LGHNA; CDR2 reads YNFKEQ. Trimming at V came to 1 base and at J to 3 bases, leaving 3 bases not matched to a gene. The CDR3 consists of 15 residues. The DNA for the CDR3 is TGTGCCAGCAGCCAAGGACAGGGGGGATACTATGGCTACACCTTC. Amino acids: CASSQGQGGYYGYTF.